This is a list of T cell receptor beta chains from one sample in a study of blood T cells in healthy people across ages. TCRdb re-called the 5' RACE reads through MiXCR, storing one row per CDR3 protein. The table has 500,000 to 600,000 distinct CDR3 sequences, 27% seen once. Sample: blood. Every receptor here comes from a woman in her seventies in good health. Both conserved end residues are part of each CDR3. The D gene is left open where the match is weak. Clone size is given for some rows only: seen once, a few or many times, or a class if the clone is expanded.

- TRBJ1-6 once TRBV7-8 TGTGCCTCCACGTTGGACTTCAATTCACCCCTCCACTTT CASTLDFNSPLHF
TRBD2 TRBJ2-1 - TRBV27 TGTGCCAGCAGATCAGCGGGGAGCTCCTACAATGAGCAGTTCTTC CASRSAGSSYNEQFF
TRBD2 TRBJ2-5 few TRBV20-1 TGCAGTGCTAGCATCCTAGCGGGGGGCGTCCAAGAGACCCAGTACTTC CSASILAGGVQETQYF
- TRBJ2-3 - TRBV24-1 TGTGCCACCAGTAGTGGAAGGAGCACAGATACGCAGTATTTT CATSSGRSTDTQYF
- TRBJ1-4 few TRBV30 TGTGCCTGGAGTACCATGGACAGTGGGGAAAAACTGTTTTTT CAWSTMDSGEKLFF
TRBD2 TRBJ2-1 - TRBV7-2 TGTGCCAGCAGCTTATTTATAGCGGGGGGGCACAATGAGCAGTTCTTC CASSLFIAGGHNEQFF
- TRBJ2-1 - TRBV6-6 TGTGCCGGCAGTTACTCGGGCGGGGGCTTCAATGAGCAGTTCTTC CAGSYSGGGFNEQFF
- TRBJ1-5 - TRBV1 TGCACCAGCAGCCAAGATGTCCCAAATGGGACAGGAGCGGGCAATCAGCCCCAGCATTTT CTSSQDVPNGTGAGNQPQHF
TRBD2 TRBJ2-5 - TRBV6-5 TGTGCCAGCAGTCCTATAGCGGGGGGAGGGGAGACCCAGTACTTC CASSPIAGGGETQYF
TRBD2 TRBJ2-5 few TRBV9 TGTGCCAGCAGCGCGGGGGGGCCTCTTGAGACCCAGTACTTC CASSAGGPLETQYF
TRBD2 TRBJ2-1 few TRBV11-2 TGTGCCAGCAGCCCACGACTAGCGGGGGTTGATGAGCAGTTCTTC CASSPRLAGVDEQFF
- TRBJ2-3 - TRBV15 TGTGCCACCAGCAGAGATCCCTCGCCAGCGGCGGAAAATACGCAGTATTTT CATSRDPSPAAENTQYF
- TRBJ1-5 few TRBV5-1 TGCGCCAGCAGCTGGGGGCCGGACAATCAGCCCCAGCATTTT CASSWGPDNQPQHF
TRBD1 TRBJ1-1 few TRBV10-3 TGTGCCATCAGTGAGACTAGACAGGGGATAGCTTTCTTT CAISETRQGIAFF
- TRBJ1-2 few TRBV6-5 TGTGCCAGCAGTCGGACGGATACCTATGGCTACACCTTC CASSRTDTYGYTF
- TRBJ2-3 once TRBV7-2 TGTGCCAGCAGCCCGAACCGGGGTACGCAGTATTTT CASSPNRGTQYF
TRBD2 TRBJ2-1 - TRBV5-1 TGCGCCAGCAGCGCACTAGCGGGGGCCAACAATGAGCAGTTCTTC CASSALAGANNEQFF
TRBD1 TRBJ2-1 - TRBV6-6 TGTGCCAGCAGCCTAAGACAGGGAACCCCCCTGAATGAGCAGTTCTTC CASSLRQGTPLNEQFF
TRBD2 TRBJ2-7 many TRBV9 TGTGCCAGCAGCGTAGCGGGGGGTTCCTCCTACGAGCAGTACTTC CASSVAGGSSYEQYF
- TRBJ2-5 - TRBV7-2 TGTGCCAGCAGCTTACGGCCATCTAGCCAAGAGACCCAGTACTTC CASSLRPSSQETQYF
- TRBJ1-2 - TRBV7-2 TGTGCCAGCAGCTTAGCGTACGGGAGGGGCTACACCTTC CASSLAYGRGYTF
- TRBJ1-2 - TRBV20-1 TGCAGTGCTATACAGGGCGAGGGCTACACCTTC CSAIQGEGYTF
- TRBJ2-3 few TRBV20-1 TGCAGTGCTAGAGATTTGGAGCGTGCTACAGATACGCAGTATTTT CSARDLERATDTQYF
TRBD1 TRBJ1-1 - TRBV18 TGTGCCGGCTCAGCCTCACCCCAGGGGGCAGCCGAAGCTTTCTTT CAGSASPQGAAEAFF
- TRBJ2-3 - TRBV4-3 TGCGCCAGCAGCCAAGAAAATAGGCAGGGGACAGATACGCAGTATTTT CASSQENRQGTDTQYF
TRBD2 TRBJ2-5 - TRBV9 TGTGCCAGCAGCGTATCAGGGACTAGTCCAGAGACCCAGTACTTC CASSVSGTSPETQYF
TRBD2 TRBJ2-7 - TRBV6-5 TGTGCCAGCTTTGGACTAGGGAGTTCCTACGAGCAGTACTTC CASFGLGSSYEQYF
- TRBJ1-1 - TRBV9 TGTGCCAGCAGCGCAACCTACCCTGGGGGGACTGAAGCTTTCTTT CASSATYPGGTEAFF
TRBD1 TRBJ2-5 few TRBV5-1 TGCGCCAGCAGCCCGTTGACAGGGGGCCAAGAGACCCAGTACTTC CASSPLTGGQETQYF
- TRBJ2-5 - TRBV4-2 TGTGCCAGCAGCCACCCTGGACAAGAAGAGACCCAGTACTTC CASSHPGQEETQYF
TRBD1 TRBJ2-5 few TRBV5-4 TGTGCCAGCAGCCTCTCACAGGGGGCGGGGGAGACCCAGTACTTC CASSLSQGAGETQYF
TRBD1 TRBJ2-4 few TRBV7-2 TGTGCCAGCAGCTTAATAGGACAGGGTAGAGAGTACTTC CASSLIGQGREYF
- TRBJ2-5 few TRBV20-1 TGCAGTGCTAGGTCCTATGGGGGGCTTGAGCAGTACTTC CSARSYGGLEQYF
- TRBJ1-2 few TRBV20-1 TGCAGTGCTAGAACAGACTATGGCTACACCTTC CSARTDYGYTF
- TRBJ2-5 few TRBV20-1 TGCAGTGCTAGAGGACTAGTCCACCAAGAGACCCAGTACTTC CSARGLVHQETQYF
TRBD2 TRBJ2-5 few TRBV5-1 TGCGCCAGCAGCCTCGGACTAGCGGGAAGGGGAAAAGAGACCCAGTACTTC CASSLGLAGRGKETQYF
- TRBJ1-1 few TRBV6-2/TRBV6-3 TGTGCCAGCAGTTACCTTGGGACTTGGGGCACTGAAGCTTTCTTT CASSYLGTWGTEAFF
- TRBJ1-2 - TRBV4-2 TGTGCCAGCAGCCAAGATCTGAGGGGAAGCTACACCTTC CASSQDLRGSYTF
TRBD1 TRBJ1-5 few TRBV20-1 TGCAGTGCTAACCGGGACAGGGAAAATCAGCCCCAGCATTTT CSANRDRENQPQHF
- TRBJ1-3 - TRBV7-8 TGTGCCAGCAGCTTCTATGGACAGACCTCTGGAAACACCATATATTTT CASSFYGQTSGNTIYF
- TRBJ1-6 few TRBV4-3 TGCGCCAGCAGCCAAATGCTCGGGGTCGGTTCACCCCCCCACTTT CASSQMLGVGSPPHF
- TRBJ1-2 - TRBV11-2 TGTGCCAGCAGCGCAGCGGCTGCGGGCTACACCTTC CASSAAAAGYTF
- TRBJ2-7 - TRBV5-1 TGCGCCAGCAGCTTGGTGTTTCCCTACGAGCAGTACTTC CASSLVFPYEQYF
- TRBJ1-1 few TRBV6-1 TGTGCCAGCAGTGAACCAGGGCGGGTAACTGAAGCTTTCTTT CASSEPGRVTEAFF
- TRBJ2-5 - TRBV7-2 TGTGCCAGCAGCCTAAGGCAAACAATCCAAGAGACCCAGTACTTC CASSLRQTIQETQYF
- TRBJ1-1 many TRBV7-3 TGTGCCAGCAGCTTACGAGGGAACACTGAAGCTTTCTTT CASSLRGNTEAFF
TRBD1 TRBJ1-2 few TRBV27 TGTGCCAGCAGTTCCCGGACAGGGAGAGGCTACACCTTC CASSSRTGRGYTF
- TRBJ1-2 - TRBV20-1 TGCAGTGCTAGAGATGCTGGGACAAAGTCTAACTATGGCTACACCTTC CSARDAGTKSNYGYTF
TRBD1 TRBJ2-1 few TRBV7-2 TGTGCCAGCAGCATGCGCCCCTTGGGACAGGGGTACAATGAGCAGTTCTTC CASSMRPLGQGYNEQFF
- TRBJ1-2 - TRBV7-6 TGTGCCAGCAGCCAAGACGAAAACTATGGCTACACCTTC CASSQDENYGYTF
TRBD2 TRBJ2-7 few TRBV10-3 TGTGCCATCAGTGAAGTAGCGGGAGGCGGCGACGAGCAGCACTTC CAISEVAGGGDEQHF
- TRBJ2-3 - TRBV18 TGTGCCAGCTCCCCTTCGGTCCTCGGCACAGATACGCAGTATTTT CASSPSVLGTDTQYF
- TRBJ2-5 few TRBV11-2 TGTGCCAGCAGCTTAGACCCGCAGGGGGAGACCCAGTACTTC CASSLDPQGETQYF
- TRBJ2-3 - TRBV5-6 TGTGCCAGCAGCGCGGTCAGCACAGATACGCAGTATTTT CASSAVSTDTQYF